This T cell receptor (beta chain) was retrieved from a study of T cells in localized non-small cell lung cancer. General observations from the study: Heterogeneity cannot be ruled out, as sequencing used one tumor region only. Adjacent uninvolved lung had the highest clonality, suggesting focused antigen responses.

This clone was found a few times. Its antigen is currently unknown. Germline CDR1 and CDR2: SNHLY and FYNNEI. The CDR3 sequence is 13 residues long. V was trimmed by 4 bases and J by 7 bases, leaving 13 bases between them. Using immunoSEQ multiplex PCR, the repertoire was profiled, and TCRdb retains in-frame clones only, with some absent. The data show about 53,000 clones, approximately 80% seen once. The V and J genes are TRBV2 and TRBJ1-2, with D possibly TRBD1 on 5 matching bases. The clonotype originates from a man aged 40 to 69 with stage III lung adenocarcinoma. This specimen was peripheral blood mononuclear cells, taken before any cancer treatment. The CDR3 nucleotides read TGTGCCAGCAGTGTTGAGAGGGACCGTGGCTACACCTTC. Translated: CASSVERDRGYTF.